The 15 T cell receptor beta chains below all came from one sample that was sequenced in a study of siplizumab effects on memory and regulatory T cells. Clones were read by immunoSEQ multiplex PCR, and TCRdb kept only the in-frame ones, dropping some. The sample carries about 97,000 clones, 90% to 95% recorded once. Sample: CD4+ T cells sorted from blood. The receptors here all came from a human donor in good health.

The chain links TRBV5-1 to TRBJ2-5, with TRBD1 matching 9 bases. The V gene end was trimmed by 4 bases and the J gene end by 3 bases; junction bases not matched to a gene: 10. The germline V gene has CDR1 SGHRS and CDR2 YFSETQ. The CDR3 has 16 residues. CDR3 nucleotides: TGCGCCAGCAGCCCCCGGGGGACAGGGTCAGAAGAGACCCAGTACTTC. It yields the protein CASSPRGTGSEETQYF.

V and J are TRBV18 and TRBJ1-5; D call uncertain. V lost 2 bases and J 4 bases, leaving 9 bases between the germline ends. The CDR3 runs to 14 residues. Germline V CDR1 and CDR2: KGHSH, LQKENI. The CDR3: CASSPVQSNQPQHF. The DNA of the CDR3 is TGTGCCAGCTCACCAGTCCAGTCTAATCAGCCCCAGCATTTT.

CDR3 nucleotides: TGTGCCAGCAGTGTAAGCCAGGGTGACTACAATGAGCAGTTCTTC. Its protein product is CASSVSQGDYNEQFF. This rearrangement joins TRBV6-1 to TRBJ2-1, with D possibly being TRBD1 (5 bases). The V end was cut by 4 bases, the J end by 3 bases, with 13 bases between. The CDR3 length is 15 residues. CDR1 and CDR2 (germline): MNHNS, SASEGT.

The chain recombines TRBV19 with TRBJ2-1; D perhaps matches TRBD2 (7 bases). Germline CDR1 LNHDA, CDR2 SQIVND (reference sequence). Trimming stripped 6 bases from V and 10 bases from J, with 16 bases between. This CDR3 contains 13 residues. DNA of the CDR3: TGTGCCAGTAGCGGCCAGGGGAGGGGGGAGCAGTTCTTC. Its protein product is CASSGQGRGEQFF. Supplemented by reference TRBV19 and TRBJ2-1, the full variable domain reads DGGITQSPKYLFRKEGQNVTLSCEQNLNHDAMYWYRQDPGQGLRLIYYSQIVNDFQKGDIAEGYSVSREKKESFPLTVTSAQKNPTAFYLCASSGQGRGEQFFGPGTRLTVL.

A single count supports this clone. The rearrangement uses TRBV18 and TRBJ2-7; no clear D. V lost 3 bases, J lost 9 bases, and 9 bases lay in between. CDR3 size: 11 residues. The germline V gene encodes CDR1 KGHSH and CDR2 LQKENI. The CDR3 region has the DNA TGTGCCAGCTCACCCCAACAGTGGCAGTACTTC. This sequence encodes CASSPQQWQYF.

V is TRBV7-9 and J is TRBJ1-6, with D perhaps TRBD1 (5 bases). V dropped 6 bases and J dropped 9 bases, with 21 bases sitting between them. CDR1 is SEHNR and CDR2 is FQNEAQ in the germline V gene (reference sequence). The CDR3 contains 16 residues. This chain's CDR3 is CASSLNTGGRGSPLHF. DNA of the CDR3: TGTGCCAGCAGTCTCAACACCGGGGGTCGAGGTTCACCCCTCCACTTT.

V and J are TRBV10-1 and TRBJ2-1, with D perhaps TRBD2 (6 bases). The V gene's germline CDR1 is WNHNN and CDR2 SYGVQD (reference sequence). There are 15 residues in the CDR3. Trimming took off 2 bases at V and 4 bases at J, with 12 bases between the two ends. The CDR3 sequence: CASSEIRAGYNEQFF. DNA of the CDR3: TGCGCCAGCAGTGAGATCAGGGCGGGGTACAATGAGCAGTTCTTC.

The rearrangement joins TRBV5-4 to TRBJ2-7; 11 bases line up with TRBD2. The V segment lost 4 bases and the J segment 3 bases; nucleotides outside the gene matches: 6. The CDR3 has 15 residues. CDR1 and CDR2 from the germline V gene are SGHNT and YYREEE (reference sequence). CDR3 coding DNA: TGTGCCAGCAGCCCGACTAGCGGGATCTACTACGAGCAGTACTTC. Its translation: CASSPTSGIYYEQYF.

V gene TRBV19 combines with J gene TRBJ2-7; 9 nucleotides match TRBD1. The CDR3 covers 15 residues. V lost 3 bases, J lost 1 base, and 4 bases stayed unmatched. Germline V gene data show CDR1 as LNHDA and CDR2 as SQIVND (reference sequence). CDR3 DNA sequence: TGTGCCAGTAGTATCAAGGGGACAGGGTCCTACGAGCAGTACTTC. This gives the protein CASSIKGTGSYEQYF. The full variable domain, with the rest looked up from reference TRBV19 and TRBJ2-7, is DGGITQSPKYLFRKEGQNVTLSCEQNLNHDAMYWYRQDPGQGLRLIYYSQIVNDFQKGDIAEGYSVSREKKESFPLTVTSAQKNPTAFYLCASSIKGTGSYEQYFGPGTRLTVT.

J is TRBJ1-1 and V is TRBV12-5; a possible D gene is TRBD1 (6 bases). Trimming cost V 5 bases and J 7 bases, with 17 bases left between them. The germline V gene encodes CDR1 LGHNT and CDR2 FRNRAP. The CDR3 spans 14 residues. Here the CDR3 DNA reads TGTGCTAGTGGTCCAGGGGAACCAAGGGGTGAAGCTTTCTTT. Translation gives CASGPGEPRGEAFF.

The V gene is TRBV10-3, the J gene TRBJ2-7; TRBD1 is a possible D gene (6 bases). This CDR3 region has 12 residues. Germline CDR1 and CDR2: ENHRY and SYGVKD. V lost 4 bases and J 7 bases, leaving 11 bases between the germline ends. CDR3 sequence: CAISVGGGEQYF. The CDR3 DNA reads as TGTGCCATCAGTGTAGGGGGTGGGGAGCAGTACTTC.

V usage is TRBV5-1 and J usage is TRBJ2-1; 15 bases map to TRBD2. Trimming removed 4 bases from V and 7 bases from J; junction bases left unmatched: 6. The germline CDR1 and CDR2 sequences are SGHRS and YFSETQ. The CDR3 loop spans 16 amino acids. The CDR3 reads CASSGTGTSGRNEQFF. The CDR3 DNA is TGCGCCAGCAGCGGAACCGGGACTAGCGGGAGGAATGAGCAGTTCTTC.

This chain joins TRBV7-8 and TRBJ2-7, with 8 positions matching TRBD1. The CDR3 is 15 residues long. Looked up from germline, CDR1 is SGHVS and CDR2 is FQNEAQ. V gave up 3 bases and J gave up 0 bases; unmatched junction bases: 4. The CDR3 region has the DNA TGTGCCAGCAGCTTTAGACAGGGGAGCTCCTACGAGCAGTACTTC. Its translation is CASSFRQGSSYEQYF. The variable domain in full, with the rest retrieved from reference TRBV7-8 and TRBJ2-7, is GAGVSQSPRYKVAKRGQDVALRCDPISGHVSLFWYQQALGQGPEFLTYFQNEAQLDKSGLPSDRFFAERPEGSVSTLKIQRTQQEDSAVYLCASSFRQGSSYEQYFGPGTRLTVT.

This clone came up once. V gene TRBV5-8 combines with J gene TRBJ2-7; 8 bases are a match to TRBD2. J gave up 3 bases and V 4 bases, and 6 bases lay outside the gene matches. The V gene's germline CDR1 is SGHTS and CDR2 YDEGEE. CDR3 length: 14 residues. The CDR3 sequence: CASSVAGIIYEQYF. The CDR3 region has the DNA TGTGCCAGCAGCGTAGCGGGGATAATCTACGAGCAGTACTTC. Full variable domain (rest looked up from reference TRBV5-8 and TRBJ2-7): EAGVTQSPTHLIKTRGQQATLRCSPISGHTSVYWYQQALGLGLQFLLWYDEGEERNRGNFPPRFSGRQFPNYSSELNVNALELEDSALYLCASSVAGIIYEQYFGPGTRLTVT.

The chain combines TRBV19 with TRBJ2-7, with D possibly TRBD2 on 6 matching bases. Germline CDR1 reads LNHDA; CDR2 reads SQIVND (reference sequence). Between the trimmed V and J ends, which lost 4 bases and 6 bases, there was a span of 7 bases. The CDR3 totals 11 residues. This CDR3 is CASSTGGEQYF. For the CDR3, the DNA is TGTGCCAGTAGTACCGGGGGCGAGCAGTACTTC.